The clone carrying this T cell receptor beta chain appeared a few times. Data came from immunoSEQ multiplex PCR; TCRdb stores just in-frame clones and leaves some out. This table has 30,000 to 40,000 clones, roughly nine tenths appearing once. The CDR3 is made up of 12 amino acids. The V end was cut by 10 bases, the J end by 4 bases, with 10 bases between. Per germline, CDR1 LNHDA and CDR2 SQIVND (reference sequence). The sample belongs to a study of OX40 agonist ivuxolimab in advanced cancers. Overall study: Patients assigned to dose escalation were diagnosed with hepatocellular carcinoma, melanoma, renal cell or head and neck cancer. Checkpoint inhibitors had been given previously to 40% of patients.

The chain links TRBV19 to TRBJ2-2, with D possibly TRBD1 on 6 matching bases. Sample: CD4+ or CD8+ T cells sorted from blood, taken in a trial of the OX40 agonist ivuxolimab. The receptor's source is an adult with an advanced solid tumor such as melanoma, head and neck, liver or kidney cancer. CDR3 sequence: CATSGATGELFF. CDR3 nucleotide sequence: TGTGCCACTTCAGGGGCCACCGGGGAGCTGTTTTTT.